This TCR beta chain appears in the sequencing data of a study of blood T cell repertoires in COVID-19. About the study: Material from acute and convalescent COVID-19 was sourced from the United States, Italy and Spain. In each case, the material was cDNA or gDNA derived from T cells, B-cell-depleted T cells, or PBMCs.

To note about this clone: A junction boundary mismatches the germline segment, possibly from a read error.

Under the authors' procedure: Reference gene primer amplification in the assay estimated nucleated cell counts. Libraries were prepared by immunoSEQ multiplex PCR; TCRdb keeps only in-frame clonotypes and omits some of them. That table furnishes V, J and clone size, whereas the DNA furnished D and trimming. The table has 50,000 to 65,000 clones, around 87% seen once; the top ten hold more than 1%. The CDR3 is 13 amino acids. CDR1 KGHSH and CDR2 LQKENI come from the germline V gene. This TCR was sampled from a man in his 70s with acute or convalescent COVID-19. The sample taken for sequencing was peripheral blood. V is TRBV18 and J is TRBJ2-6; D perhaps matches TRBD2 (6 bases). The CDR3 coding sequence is TGTGCCAGCTCACCCTCGGGGGACAACGTCCTGACTTTC. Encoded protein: CASSPSGDNVLTF.